This T cell receptor beta chain comes out of a study of T cell responses to AZD1222 COVID-19 vaccine. Whole-study context: Recipients boosted at about 4 weeks or about 12 weeks are pooled.

Germline V gene sequence: CDR1 SGHRS, CDR2 YFSETQ. The CDR3 is made up of 14 amino acids. V was clipped by 3 bases and J by 2 bases, with 11 bases between them. TCRdb keeps only in-frame clones here, not all; method: immunoSEQ multiplex PCR. The sample records under 200,000 clones, about 93% being singletons. Study-wide points: Unmutated variant regions are reportedly targeted by nearly half of spike-specific TCRs. The study identified only five to seven AZD1222 recipients as seropositive at baseline.

As for this clone: Its antigen is unknown.

The source of this sequence is an adult in good health. Sequences were derived from peripheral blood, sampled on day 0 of AZD1222 vaccination. The chain employs TRBV5-1 and TRBJ1-2; D might be TRBD1 (5 bases). CDR3 in amino acids: CASSSGTANYGYTF. The CDR3 DNA reads TGCGCCAGCAGCTCCGGGACGGCAAACTATGGCTACACCTTC.